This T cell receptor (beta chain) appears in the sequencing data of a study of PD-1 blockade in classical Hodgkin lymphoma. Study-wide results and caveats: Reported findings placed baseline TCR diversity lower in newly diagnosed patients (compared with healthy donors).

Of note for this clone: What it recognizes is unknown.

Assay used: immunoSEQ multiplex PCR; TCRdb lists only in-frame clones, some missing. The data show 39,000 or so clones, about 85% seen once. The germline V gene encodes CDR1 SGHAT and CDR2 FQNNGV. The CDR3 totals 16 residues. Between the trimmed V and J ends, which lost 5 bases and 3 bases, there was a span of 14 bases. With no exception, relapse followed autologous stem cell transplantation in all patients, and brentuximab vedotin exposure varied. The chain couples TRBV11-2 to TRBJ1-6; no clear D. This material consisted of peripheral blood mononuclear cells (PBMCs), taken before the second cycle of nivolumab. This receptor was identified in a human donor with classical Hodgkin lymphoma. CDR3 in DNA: TGTGCCAGCAGCCTACGGACCGGCAGCTATAATTCACCCCTCCACTTT. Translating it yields CASSLRTGSYNSPLHF.